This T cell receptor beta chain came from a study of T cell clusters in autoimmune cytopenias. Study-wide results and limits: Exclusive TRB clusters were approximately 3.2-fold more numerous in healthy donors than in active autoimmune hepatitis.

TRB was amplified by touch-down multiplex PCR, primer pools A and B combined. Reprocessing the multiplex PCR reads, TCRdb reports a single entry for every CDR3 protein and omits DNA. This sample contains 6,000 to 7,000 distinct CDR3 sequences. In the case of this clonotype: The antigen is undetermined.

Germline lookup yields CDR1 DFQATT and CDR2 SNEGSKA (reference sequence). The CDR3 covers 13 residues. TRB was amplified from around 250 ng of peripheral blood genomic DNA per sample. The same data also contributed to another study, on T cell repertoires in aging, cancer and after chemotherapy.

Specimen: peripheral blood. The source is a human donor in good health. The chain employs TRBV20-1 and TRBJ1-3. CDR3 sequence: CSGYKSSGNTIYF.